One and the same sample provided the 2 T cell receptor beta chains below, sequenced in a study of spatial heterogeneity in lung cancer (dated by TCRdb to between 2018 and 2021). Library prep was done by 5' RACE. Instrument used: NextSeq 500. TCRdb reran the public reads through fastp at Q25 and MiXCR, keeping productive beta chains. Each CDR3 protein appears once, grouped with its most common genes and DNA. For this sample there are around 8,000 distinct CDR3 sequences; approximately 8.6% appear just once. Together, the top ten hold roughly 44% of the sample. The intended sense of this specimen's time point label: sample taken at primary tumor resection. Without any cell sorting, TCR sequencing was performed on whole RNA extracted either from tumor and nontumor lung tissue or from cryopreserved PBMC samples. The material sequenced was PBMCs, taken at surgery. The receptors originated from a male donor with early-stage non-small cell lung cancer.

There are many counts of this clonotype. Being off target in a library aimed at alpha chains, this beta chain has a size of little meaning. This chain joins TRBV30 and TRBJ1-2; D perhaps matches TRBD1 (6 bases). The CDR3 has 14 amino acids. Germline V lookup: CDR1 GTSNPN, CDR2 SVGIG (reference sequence). Trimming stripped 2 bases from V and 4 bases from J, with 14 bases between. CDR3 DNA: TGTGCCTGGAGTAAACAGGGCGCGTCCTATGGCTACACCTTC. Translation gives CAWSKQGASYGYTF.

This clonotype was seen at least ten times. As an off-target read in a library built for alpha chains, this beta chain has a frequency of little significance. The chain carries TRBV9 and TRBJ2-1, with 8 bases matching TRBD2. This CDR3 has 16 amino acids. Germline trimming cut 0 bases from V and 1 base from J; bases unmatched to any gene: 3. CDR1 and CDR2 (germline): SGDLS, YYNGEE. The CDR3 nucleotides read TGTGCCAGCAGCGTAGTTACTAGCGGATCCTACAATGAGCAGTTCTTC. As protein: CASSVVTSGSYNEQFF.